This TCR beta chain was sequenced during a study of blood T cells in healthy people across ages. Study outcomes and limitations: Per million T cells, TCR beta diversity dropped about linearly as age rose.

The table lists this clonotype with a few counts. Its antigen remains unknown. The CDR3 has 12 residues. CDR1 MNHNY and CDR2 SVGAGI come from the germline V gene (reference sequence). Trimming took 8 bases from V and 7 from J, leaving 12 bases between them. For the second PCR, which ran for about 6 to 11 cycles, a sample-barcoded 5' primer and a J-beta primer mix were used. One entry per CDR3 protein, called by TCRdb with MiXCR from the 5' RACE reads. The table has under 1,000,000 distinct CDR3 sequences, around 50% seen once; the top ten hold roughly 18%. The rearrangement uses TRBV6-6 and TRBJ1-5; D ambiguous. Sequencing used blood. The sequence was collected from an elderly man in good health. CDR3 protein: CASQFFGQPQHF. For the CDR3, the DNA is TGTGCCAGCCAGTTTTTCGGGCAGCCCCAGCATTTT.